Included here is one TCR beta chain sequence, with context. Its antigen is still unknown. The record has no base qualities; no much larger clone is one base away. The library was made by the immunoSEQ multiplex PCR assay. For the multiplex PCR, a mixture combining 60 forward primers for TCR Vbeta segments and 13 reverse primers for TCR Jbeta segments was used. A multiplex PCR assay on genomic DNA amplified the CDR3 region of rearranged TCR beta genes. On the Illumina HiSeq System, the amplified TCR beta libraries were sequenced as 87-base-pair reads. In the original analysis: Across the roughly 670 repertoires, a later analysis counted tens of millions of unique TCR beta chains, around 11 million of which were shared by at least two donors. Raw reads were error-corrected and collapsed into unique sequences with a nearest-neighbor algorithm that merged closely related sequences to remove PCR and sequencing errors. CDR3 sequences were aligned to IMGT reference sequences to assign V, D and J gene segments. For a sequence to be retained, a match of at least six nucleotides to both a V gene segment and a J gene segment was required. Rearrangements were classified as productive when the CDR3 lacked stop codons and remained in frame with V and J, and all other rearrangements were classified as non-productive. CDR3 was defined by IMGT convention, running from the second conserved V-encoded cysteine to the conserved J-encoded phenylalanine. The earlier analysis of some 600 of the donors excluded sequences that lacked an unambiguous match to a single V gene segment. An earlier analysis of several hundred of the donors called V segments functional above 56.7% productive rearrangements and segregating when the between-donor standard deviation exceeded 5%. To diagnose cytomegalovirus status from the catalog of TCR beta chain sequences, a statistical classification framework was built. In a later analysis, V and J genes were assigned by comparing TCR nucleotide sequences against IMGT/GENE-DB human TR gene sequences. In a later analysis, CDR3 sequences and most-parsimonious VDJ recombination scenarios were assigned using the TCRdist pipeline. In a later analysis, each TCR beta chain was defined by its CDR3 amino acid sequence together with its V-gene family, and reads lacking a unique V-gene family were excluded. A later analysis removed several hundred highly shared, low-generation-probability nucleotide sequences to deal with suspected cross-contamination and a sequencing artifact. A later analysis calculated a clonal expansion index for each public chain from normalized within-repertoire ranks of inferred template counts. In a later analysis, generation probabilities were computed with a VDJ recombination model fitted to out-of-frame rearrangements, and the resulting probabilities were checked against IGoR. In a later analysis, hypergeometric tests were used to score TCR-TCR, TCR-HLA and TCR-CMV co-occurrence, with a repertoire-size bias correction applied to TCR pairs. In a later analysis, false discovery rates were estimated by permuting HLA or CMV assignments 20 times. In a later analysis, co-occurring TCRs were grouped with DBSCAN, and TCRdist sequence similarity was added when clustering was performed within HLA-allele-positive subsets. Repertoires with fewer than 30,000 or more than 120,000 public chains, plus five repertoires with anomalous nucleotide sharing, were excluded from co-occurrence clustering. What TCRdb holds here is the immuneACCESS table cut down to in-frame rearrangements. Part of the clones is not present; checked against another copy, under half of the missing clones reflect an unresolved V gene, and the others are unexplained. That table gives V, J and clone size, and the DNA gave D and trimming. This sample lists about 100,000 clones; 75% to 85% were detected once. Clones ranked in the top ten supply 3% to 4% of the sample.

V is trimmed back by 4 bases and J by 4 bases, and the junction contains 12 bases that no gene match accounts for. CDR1 and CDR2, per the germline V gene (reference sequence), are GTSNPN and SVGIG. CDR3 length: 15 amino acids, cysteine to phenylalanine. Only the CDR3 DNA is retained, 45 bases long and in frame from the first base. These data belong to a study of cytomegalovirus exposure and HLA in healthy donors (dated by TCRdb to about 2017). General notes on the study: In an earlier analysis of roughly 590 of the donors, around 300 Gb of sequence data and just under 120 million unique TCR beta sequences from 150 million to 200 million T cells were reported. An early release covering roughly 640 HLA-typed donors comprised about 300 gigabases of sequencing data and around 86 million unique TCR sequences. Rather than drawing on any new phenotypic data, the later analysis identified candidate immune exposures from TCR beta sequences and the way those sequences occurred across donors. HLA typing included class I and class II loci at four-digit resolution. The study profiled the T cell repertoires of more than 500 subjects by immunosequencing and related them to cytomegalovirus serostatus. Typing coverage differed by locus: A, B, C, DRB1 and DQB1 were typed in about 629-630 donors, DQA1 in 522, DPA1 in around 600, and DPB1 in 450 to 480. In a later analysis, previously published TCR beta repertoires from fewer than 750 donors were re-analyzed and high-resolution HLA genotyping was added so that TCR occurrence patterns could be studied. Along with the roughly 670-subject first cohort, a separate validation cohort of 120 different subjects was used. A later genetic analysis took genome-wide SNP genotypes for about 55% of the roughly 700 donors and used that subset as a discovery cohort. On average, 235,054 unique TCR beta nucleotide sequences were sequenced per donor among a few hundred genotyped donors of the cohort, with around 19% of those sequences being non-productive. Five DR-DQ haplotypes were treated as single units for association and clustering because of strong linkage in the cohort. The study aimed to test whether signatures of past pathogen exposure could be identified by cataloging public T cell receptors. Among the roughly 400 genotyped donors, approximately 81% belonged to the genetic ancestry cluster associated with self-reported Caucasian donors. An earlier analysis of 587 of the donors applied high-throughput TCR beta sequencing to assess whether each TCR beta V gene segment acted as functional or pseudogenic. Every repertoire in the discovery cohort had been generated on one and the same sequencing platform. High-throughput TCR immunosequencing, statistical association of individual TCRs with disease status, and machine learning were combined to predict cytomegalovirus infection status. Donor age, sex, ethnicity and CMV serostatus were collected together with the repertoire data.

The cohort comprised 670 or so healthy bone marrow donors. All cohort members were sampled while nominally healthy, although unrecorded immune exposures were likely present. The donor tested CMV seronegative and was one of the 352 seronegative cohort members. A peripheral blood sample was collected from each donor, and TCR beta sequencing was performed on peripheral blood mononuclear cells. Genomic DNA extraction from the blood cell samples was performed with the Qiagen DNeasy Blood Extraction Kit. Results the study describes overall, beyond this receptor: According to a later analysis, most CMV-associated TCR beta chains appeared to be HLA-restricted, and the HLA associations seemed to be driven largely by CMV exposure. According to a later analysis, parvovirus B19, influenza, CMV and Epstein-Barr virus appeared linked to several top co-occurrence clusters. Only TCR beta chains were sequenced in this cohort, and the absence of alpha or paired-chain data limited detectable features. Because HLA typing was missing for some donors at each locus, association tests included only the typed subset. In a later genetic analysis, fewer N-insertions in productive TCRs were reported among donors in an Asian-associated ancestry cluster than the roughly 640-donor mean. A cluster of highly shared sequence variants was judged likely to be a technical artifact of the sequencing pipeline. For the cohort, immune exposure information was limited to CMV serostatus. A further reported finding was that TCR beta sequences accurately predicted the HLA-A and HLA-B alleles for most subjects in the first cohort. Most TCR sequences were seen in very few donors, while some public TCRs were found in many individuals. It was suggested by the authors that the approach could potentially be generalized to other disease states and immunological phenotypes. Correlated functional status among segregating V segments might be attributable to linkage disequilibrium, but an unknown experimental factor could not be ruled out. In a later analysis, 16,951 TCR beta sequences were associated with specific HLA alleles at a false discovery rate of 0.05. A later genetic analysis associated a missense DCLRE1C variant with V-gene and J-gene trimming of TCR beta chains, and an independent cohort replicated the association. Presence/absence analyses assumed roughly uniform sequencing depth across donors, an assumption that may not hold. In a later analysis, TCR association rates were found to vary across HLA loci, with the most associated TCRs seen for DRB1 alleles and the fewest for HLA-C alleles. In the study, 164 TCR beta chains were listed as associated with cytomegalovirus. Three of the identified cytomegalovirus-associated TCR beta chains were confirmed in vitro to be specific for cytomegalovirus antigens. In a later analysis, HLA-associated TCR beta chains were found to be more clonally expanded and to have lower generation probabilities than equally common non-associated chains. When HLA alleles, especially DR and DQ, strongly co-occurred, TCR associations were difficult to assign to individual alleles. Some IMGT-functional V segments, including TRBV6-2 and TRBV6-3, could not be distinguished by the 87-base-pair reads and were therefore excluded. In both the original and validation cohorts, the classifier was reported to diagnose cytomegalovirus status with high specificity and sensitivity. In an earlier analysis of 587 of the donors, most TCR beta V segments appeared in productive rearrangements about 87% or about 30% of the time, broadly matching IMGT annotations. Because counts were too low, about 18 rarely observed V segments, including chromosome 9 orphons, were excluded from the earlier analysis of 500 to 700 of the donors.

Recombination joined TRBV30 with TRBJ1-2; 7 middle bases align to TRBD1. This receptor was identified in a woman aged 40 to 50 in good health and CMV-seronegative. Sequencing was done on a sample of PBMCs. The CDR3 loop reads CAWNPYKGASYGYTF. The base sequence is TGTGCCTGGAACCCCTATAAGGGGGCCAGCTATGGCTACACCTTC.